The sequence of this T cell receptor (beta chain) was determined in a study of control samples from healthy donors and cancer patients. TCRdb's copy holds only in-frame clones and misses some; the assay was immunoSEQ multiplex PCR. The sample records 150,000 or so clones, about 91% being singletons. The CDR3 loop spans 16 amino acids. Looked up from germline, CDR1 is MGHDK and CDR2 is SYGVNS. V lost 5 bases to trimming and J lost 4 bases; unmatched junction nucleotides: 4. A few counts support this clone. Material for sequencing was blood. The rearrangement uses TRBV25-1 and TRBJ2-3; 15 bases agree with TRBD2. The sequence came from a woman in her thirties in good health. CDR3 protein: CASSPRTSGGADTQYF. In DNA, the CDR3 is TGTGCCAGCAGTCCTCGGACTAGCGGGGGGGCAGATACGCAGTATTTT.